This T cell receptor beta chain stems from a study of blood T cell repertoires in COVID-19. Profiled with immunoSEQ multiplex PCR; TCRdb holds only in-frame clones, not every one. The sample holds over 200,000 clones, around 87% seen once. Germline V gives CDR1 LGHDT, CDR2 YNNKEL (reference sequence). V was shortened by 5 bases and J by 0 bases, with 8 bases between the two germline ends. There are 15 residues in the CDR3. The count of this clone is one. Sequenced: peripheral blood. This TCR was sampled from a woman aged 45-60 years with acute or convalescent COVID-19. The gene calls are TRBV3-1 (or the pseudogene TRBV3-2) and TRBJ1-6; no clear D gene. The CDR3 nucleotides are TGTGCCAGCAGCACATCGGGCTCCTATAATTCACCCCTCCACTTT. Protein sequence: CASSTSGSYNSPLHF.